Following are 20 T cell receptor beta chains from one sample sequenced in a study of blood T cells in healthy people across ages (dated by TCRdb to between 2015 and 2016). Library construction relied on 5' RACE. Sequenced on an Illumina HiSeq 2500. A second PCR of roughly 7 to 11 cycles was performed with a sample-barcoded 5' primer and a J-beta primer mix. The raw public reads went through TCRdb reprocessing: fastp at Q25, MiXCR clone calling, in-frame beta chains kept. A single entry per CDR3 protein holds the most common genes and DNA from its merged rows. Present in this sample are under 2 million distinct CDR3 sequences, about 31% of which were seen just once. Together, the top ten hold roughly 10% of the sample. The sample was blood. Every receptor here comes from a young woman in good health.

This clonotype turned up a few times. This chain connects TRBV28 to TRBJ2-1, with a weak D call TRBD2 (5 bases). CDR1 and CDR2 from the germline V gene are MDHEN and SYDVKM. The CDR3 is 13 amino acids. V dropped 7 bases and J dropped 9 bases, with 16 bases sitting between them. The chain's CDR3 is CASIRALGVEQFF. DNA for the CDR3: TGTGCCAGCATAAGGGCTCTGGGAGTTGAGCAGTTCTTC.

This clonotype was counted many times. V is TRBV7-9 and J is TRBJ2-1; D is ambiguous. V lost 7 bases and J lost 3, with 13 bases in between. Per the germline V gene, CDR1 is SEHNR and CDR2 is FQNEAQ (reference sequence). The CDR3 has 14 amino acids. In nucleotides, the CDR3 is TGTGCCAGCACCGGGTTTGACAACTACAATGAGCAGTTCTTC. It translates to CASTGFDNYNEQFF.

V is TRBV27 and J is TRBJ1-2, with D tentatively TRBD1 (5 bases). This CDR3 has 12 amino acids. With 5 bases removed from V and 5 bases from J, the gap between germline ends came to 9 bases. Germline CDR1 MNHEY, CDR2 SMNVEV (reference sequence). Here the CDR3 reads CASSIKGYGYTF. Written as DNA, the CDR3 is TGTGCCAGCAGTATAAAGGGGTATGGCTACACCTTC.

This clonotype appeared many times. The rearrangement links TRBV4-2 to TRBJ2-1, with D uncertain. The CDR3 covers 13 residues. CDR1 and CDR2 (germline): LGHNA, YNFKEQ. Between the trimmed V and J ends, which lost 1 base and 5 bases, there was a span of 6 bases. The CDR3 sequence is CASSQVSHNEQFF. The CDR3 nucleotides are TGTGCCAGCAGCCAAGTTTCCCACAATGAGCAGTTCTTC.

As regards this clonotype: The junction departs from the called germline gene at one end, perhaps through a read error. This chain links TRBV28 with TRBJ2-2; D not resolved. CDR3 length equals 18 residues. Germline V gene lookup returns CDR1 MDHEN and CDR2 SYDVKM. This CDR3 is CASSLWLRGPRDTGELFF. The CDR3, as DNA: TGTGCTAGCAGTTTATGGCTGAGAGGCCCCCGGGACACCGGGGAGCTGTTTTTT.

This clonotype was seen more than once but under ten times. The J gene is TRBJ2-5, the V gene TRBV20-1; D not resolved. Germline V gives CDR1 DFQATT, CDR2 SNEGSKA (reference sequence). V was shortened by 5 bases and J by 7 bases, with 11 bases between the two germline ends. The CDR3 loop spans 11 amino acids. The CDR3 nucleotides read TGCAGTGCTTCGATAGTCGGGACCCAGTACTTC. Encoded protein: CSASIVGTQYF.

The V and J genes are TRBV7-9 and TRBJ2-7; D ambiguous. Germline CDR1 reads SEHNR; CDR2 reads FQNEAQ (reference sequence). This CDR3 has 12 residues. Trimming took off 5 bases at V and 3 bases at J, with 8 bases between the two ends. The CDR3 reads CASSNNHYEQYF. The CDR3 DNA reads TGTGCCAGCAGCAACAATCACTACGAGCAGTACTTC.

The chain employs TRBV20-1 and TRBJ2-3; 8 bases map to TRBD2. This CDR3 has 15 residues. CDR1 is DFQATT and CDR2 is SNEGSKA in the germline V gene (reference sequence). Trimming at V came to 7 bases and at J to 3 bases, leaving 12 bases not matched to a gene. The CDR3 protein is CSGIWRGAGTDTQYF. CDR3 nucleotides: TGCAGTGGTATTTGGCGGGGGGCCGGGACAGATACGCAGTATTTT.

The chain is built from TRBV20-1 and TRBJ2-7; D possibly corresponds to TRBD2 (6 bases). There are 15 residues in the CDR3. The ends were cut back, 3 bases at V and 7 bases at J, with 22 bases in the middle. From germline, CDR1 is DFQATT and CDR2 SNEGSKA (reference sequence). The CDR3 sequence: CSASPVRGRAGEQYF. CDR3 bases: TGCAGTGCTAGCCCCGTGCGGGGACGGGCGGGGGAGCAGTACTTC.

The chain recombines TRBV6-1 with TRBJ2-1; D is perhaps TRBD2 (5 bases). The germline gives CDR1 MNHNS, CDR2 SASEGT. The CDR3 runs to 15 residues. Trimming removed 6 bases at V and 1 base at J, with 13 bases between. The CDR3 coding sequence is TGTGCCAGCAGACCTCTAAGGGAGTCCTACAATGAGCAGTTCTTC. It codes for CASRPLRESYNEQFF.

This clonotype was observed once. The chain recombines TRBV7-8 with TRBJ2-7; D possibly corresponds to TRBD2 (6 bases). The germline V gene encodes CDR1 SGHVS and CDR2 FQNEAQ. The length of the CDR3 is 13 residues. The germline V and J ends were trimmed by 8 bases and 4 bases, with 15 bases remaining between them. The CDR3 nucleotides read TGTGCCAGCGGGAATGGGGAGGTTTACGAGCAGTACTTC. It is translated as CASGNGEVYEQYF. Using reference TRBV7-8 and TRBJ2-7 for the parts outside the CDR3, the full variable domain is GAGVSQSPRYKVAKRGQDVALRCDPISGHVSLFWYQQALGQGPEFLTYFQNEAQLDKSGLPSDRFFAERPEGSVSTLKIQRTQQEDSAVYLCASGNGEVYEQYFGPGTRLTVT.

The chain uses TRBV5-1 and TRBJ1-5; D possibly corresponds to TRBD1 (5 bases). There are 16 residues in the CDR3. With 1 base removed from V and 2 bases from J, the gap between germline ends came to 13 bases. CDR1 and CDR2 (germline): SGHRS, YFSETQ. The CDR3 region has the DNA TGCGCCAGCAGCTTGTGGGGTCCGACAGGCAATCAGCCCCAGCATTTT. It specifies CASSLWGPTGNQPQHF.

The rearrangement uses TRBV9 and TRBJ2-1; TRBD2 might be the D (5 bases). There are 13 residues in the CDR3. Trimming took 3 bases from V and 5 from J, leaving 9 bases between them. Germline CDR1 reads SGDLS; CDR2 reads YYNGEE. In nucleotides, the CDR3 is TGTGCCAGCAGCGGAGGGCAAAACAATGAGCAGTTCTTC. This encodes CASSGGQNNEQFF.

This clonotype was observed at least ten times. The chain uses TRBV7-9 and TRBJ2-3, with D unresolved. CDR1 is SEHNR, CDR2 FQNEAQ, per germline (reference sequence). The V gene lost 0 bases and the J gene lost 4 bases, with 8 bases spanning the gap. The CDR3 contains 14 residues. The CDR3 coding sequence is TGTGCCAGCAGCTTAGCGCTTCAACCAGATACGCAGTATTTT. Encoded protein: CASSLALQPDTQYF.

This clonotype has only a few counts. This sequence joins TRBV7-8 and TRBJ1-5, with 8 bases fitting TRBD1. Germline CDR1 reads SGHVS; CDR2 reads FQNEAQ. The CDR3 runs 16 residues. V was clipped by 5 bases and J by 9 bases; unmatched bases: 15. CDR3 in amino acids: CASSPSRDRPWGPQHF. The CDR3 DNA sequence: TGTGCCAGCAGCCCGAGTAGGGACAGGCCTTGGGGGCCCCAGCATTTT.

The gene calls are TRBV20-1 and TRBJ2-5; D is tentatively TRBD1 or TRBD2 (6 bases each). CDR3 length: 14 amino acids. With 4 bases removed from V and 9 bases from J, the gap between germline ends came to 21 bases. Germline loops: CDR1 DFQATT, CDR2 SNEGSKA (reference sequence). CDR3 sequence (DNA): TGCAGTGCTAATCGGGGGCGGGGTCCCGAGGCCCAGTACTTC. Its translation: CSANRGRGPEAQYF.

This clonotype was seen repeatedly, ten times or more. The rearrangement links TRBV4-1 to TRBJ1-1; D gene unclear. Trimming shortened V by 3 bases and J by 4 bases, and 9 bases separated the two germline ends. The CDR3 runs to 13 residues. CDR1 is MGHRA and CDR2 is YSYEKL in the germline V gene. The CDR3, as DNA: TGCGCCAGCAGCCACGTAGGTTCCACTGAAGCTTTCTTT. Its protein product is CASSHVGSTEAFF.

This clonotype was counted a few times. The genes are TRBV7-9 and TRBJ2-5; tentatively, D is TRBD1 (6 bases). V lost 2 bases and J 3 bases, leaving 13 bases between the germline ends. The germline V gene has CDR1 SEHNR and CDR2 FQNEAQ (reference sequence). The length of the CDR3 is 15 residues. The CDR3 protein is CASSLQGPLEETQYF. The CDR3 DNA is TGTGCCAGCAGCTTACAGGGGCCGTTGGAAGAGACCCAGTACTTC.

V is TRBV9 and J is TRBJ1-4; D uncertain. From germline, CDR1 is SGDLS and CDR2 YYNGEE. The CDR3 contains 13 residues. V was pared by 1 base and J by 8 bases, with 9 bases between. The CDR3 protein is CASSVRVGEKLFF. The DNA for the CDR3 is TGTGCCAGCAGCGTAAGGGTGGGGGAAAAACTGTTTTTT.

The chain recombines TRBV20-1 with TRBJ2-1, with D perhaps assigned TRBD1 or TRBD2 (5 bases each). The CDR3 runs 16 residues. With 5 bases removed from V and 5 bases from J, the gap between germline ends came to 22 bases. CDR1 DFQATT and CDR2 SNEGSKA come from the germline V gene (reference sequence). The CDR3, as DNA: TGCAGTGCTCGAGGGCAGGGCCTCTCCCCGAACAATGAGCAGTTCTTC. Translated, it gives CSARGQGLSPNNEQFF.